These 15 T cell receptor beta chains were sequenced from one sample in a study of T cell responses to AZD1222 COVID-19 vaccine. Measured with immunoSEQ multiplex PCR; TCRdb has only the in-frame clones, and not every one. The sample records 80,000 to 85,000 clones, 91% being singletons. The material was peripheral blood, obtained 28 days after the second AZD1222 dose. The receptors here all came from an adult who received the AZD1222 COVID-19 vaccine.

The chain carries TRBV29-1 and TRBJ2-1, with D possibly matching TRBD2 (6 bases). The CDR3 has 18 amino acids. With 5 bases removed from V and 0 bases from J, the gap between germline ends came to 23 bases. Germline assignment: CDR1 SQVTM and CDR2 ANQGSEA. CDR3 in DNA: TGCAGCGTTTTGAACCCCTGGAGGGCGCGGAGCTCCTACAATGAGCAGTTCTTC. This sequence encodes CSVLNPWRARSSYNEQFF.

The chain is built from TRBV30 and TRBJ1-5, with 10 bases lining up with TRBD1. This CDR3 spans 15 amino acids. Germline CDR1 GTSNPN, CDR2 SVGIG (reference sequence). V lost 4 bases to trimming and J lost 6 bases; unmatched junction nucleotides: 9. CDR3 DNA sequence: TGTGCCTGGAACATTGACAGGGGGCGTAGTCAGCCCCAGCATTTT. This translates into CAWNIDRGRSQPQHF.

The CDR3 DNA sequence: TGTGCCAGTAGTATACGGCAGCCTAGCAATCAGCCCCAGCATTTT. Amino acids: CASSIRQPSNQPQHF. The V call is TRBV19, the J call TRBJ1-5; no firm D call. The length of the CDR3 is 15 residues. Trimming left V 2 bases short and J 0 bases short, with 8 bases between. Germline lookup yields CDR1 LNHDA and CDR2 SQIVND (reference sequence).

V usage is TRBV19 and J usage is TRBJ2-3, with 11 positions matching TRBD2. Germline V gene lookup returns CDR1 LNHDA and CDR2 SQIVND (reference sequence). This CDR3 spans 16 amino acids. The V and J ends lost 5 bases and 1 base, in that order; junction bases with no gene match: 5. CDR3: CASSSLSGRGTDTQYF. CDR3 sequence (DNA): TGTGCCAGTAGTTCGCTTAGCGGGAGGGGCACAGATACGCAGTATTTT.

V usage is TRBV4-1 and J usage is TRBJ2-1, with TRBD2 identical over 8 bases. CDR3 size: 15 residues. With V trimmed by 3 bases and J by 5 bases, 6 bases remained unmatched. Per the germline V gene, CDR1 is MGHRA and CDR2 is YSYEKL. CDR3 residues: CASSHVPTSDNEQFF. Here the CDR3 DNA reads TGCGCCAGCAGCCATGTCCCGACTAGCGACAATGAGCAGTTCTTC.

This chain connects TRBV7-9 to TRBJ2-7, with D possibly being TRBD1 (6 bases). The germline V gene has CDR1 SEHNR and CDR2 FQNEAQ (reference sequence). Trimming removed 5 bases from V and 6 bases from J, with 8 bases in between. The length of the CDR3 is 11 residues. The CDR3 is CASSPGAEQYF. The CDR3 region has the DNA TGTGCCAGCAGCCCAGGGGCCGAGCAGTACTTC.

This chain uses TRBV28 with TRBJ2-2; TRBD1 matches 8 bases. CDR1 MDHEN and CDR2 SYDVKM come from the germline V gene. Unmatched junction bases numbered 9, after V lost 7 bases and J lost 5 bases. The CDR3 covers 15 residues. Here the CDR3 DNA reads TGTGCCAGCATCCCGGGGACAGGAATTACCGGGGAGCTGTTTTTT. Encoded protein: CASIPGTGITGELFF.

This rearrangement joins TRBV5-4 to TRBJ2-1; 10 nucleotides line up with TRBD1. V gave up 5 bases and J gave up 8 bases; unmatched junction bases: 4. The length of the CDR3 is 13 residues. CDR1 SGHNT and CDR2 YYREEE come from the germline V gene (reference sequence). The CDR3 reads CASSSTGGDEQFF. DNA for the CDR3: TGTGCCAGCAGTTCGACAGGGGGCGATGAGCAGTTCTTC.

The J gene is TRBJ2-3, the V gene TRBV6-2 or TRBV6-3; 10 nucleotides align to TRBD2. J was trimmed by 3 bases and V by 5 bases; bases with no gene match: 5. Germline assignment: CDR1 MNHEY and CDR2 SVGEGT. This CDR3 has 15 amino acids. Written as DNA, the CDR3 is TGTGCCAGCAGTCCCCAGCGGGGGGGGACAGATACGCAGTATTTT. Protein sequence: CASSPQRGGTDTQYF.

V gene TRBV10-1 combines with J gene TRBJ2-3; TRBD1 aligns across 7 bases. V gave up 0 bases and J gave up 0 bases; unmatched junction bases: 12. In germline, CDR1 is WNHNN, CDR2 SYGVQD (reference sequence). This CDR3 has 19 residues. The CDR3 reads CASSESILRQGPSTDTQYF. The CDR3 DNA follows: TGCGCCAGCAGTGAGTCGATACTCCGACAGGGCCCTAGCACAGATACGCAGTATTTT.

The genes are TRBV7-8 and TRBJ2-1; unclear D gene. CDR1 is SGHVS and CDR2 is FQNEAQ in the germline V gene. This CDR3 comprises 15 residues. With 2 bases removed from V and 2 bases from J, the gap between germline ends came to 10 bases. The CDR3 nucleotides are TGTGCCAGCAGCTTACGGGCTCCACCCTACAATGAGCAGTTCTTC. Its protein is CASSLRAPPYNEQFF.

This clone appeared once. This chain connects TRBV6-1 to TRBJ1-5; TRBD1 is a possible D gene (6 bases). The ends were cut back, 1 base at V and 5 bases at J, with 12 bases in the middle. Germline V gene sequence: CDR1 MNHNS, CDR2 SASEGT. This CDR3 has 15 residues. The CDR3 spells CASSEVWGRDQPQHF. CDR3 nucleotide sequence: TGTGCCAGCAGTGAAGTCTGGGGGCGCGATCAGCCCCAGCATTTT.

This clone was observed once. The J gene is TRBJ2-1, the V gene TRBV24-1; no clear D gene. The CDR3 contains 16 residues. Trimming stripped 2 bases from V and 4 bases from J, with 14 bases between. The germline V gene encodes CDR1 KGHDR and CDR2 SFDVKD. For the CDR3, the DNA is TGTGCCACCAGTGATTCGGTCCGGGTACAGTACAATGAGCAGTTCTTC. The encoded protein is CATSDSVRVQYNEQFF.

This clone was observed a few times. The chain combines TRBV7-3 with TRBJ2-1; the match to TRBD2 covers 8 bases. Germline loops: CDR1 SGHTA, CDR2 FQGTGA. The CDR3 spans 13 residues. With 5 bases clipped from V and 5 bases from J, the junction kept 2 bases outside the gene matches. CDR3 DNA sequence: TGTGCCAGCAGCAAGACTAGCGACAATGAGCAGTTCTTC. Protein sequence: CASSKTSDNEQFF.

The chain recombines TRBV7-2 with TRBJ1-1; 9 bases map to TRBD1. Germline CDR1 is SGHTA and CDR2 is FQGNSA. This CDR3 is 16 amino acids long. V shed 5 bases, J shed 6 bases, and the junction held 13 bases outside the gene matches. Here the CDR3 reads CASSQPPGQGSSEAFF. The CDR3 nucleotides are TGTGCCAGCAGCCAACCGCCGGGACAGGGTTCATCTGAAGCTTTCTTT.